This TCR beta chain was captured by sequencing in a study of early T cells in non-severe SARS-CoV-2 infection. Study-level findings and limits: Matching with VDJdb favored anti-spike CD8 responses (missing private and CD4 specificities).

This clonotype was seen more than once but under ten times. The antigen is unknown. TCRdb redid the calling of the 5' RACE reads with MiXCR, one entry per CDR3 protein. This sample has about 49,000 distinct CDR3 sequences; around 6.9% occur once, and the top ten carry approximately 3%. Deletions cut 3 bases from V and 1 base from J, with 12 bases between. The germline V gene encodes CDR1 MDHEN and CDR2 SYDVKM. CDR3 length equals 15 residues. Sample: whole blood, taken at baseline. This clonotype was sampled from an adult who was a healthcare worker with PCR-confirmed SARS-CoV-2 infection or an uninfected control (not recorded which). The chain joins TRBV28 to TRBJ1-1, with TRBD1 as a possible D gene (6 bases). The CDR3 sequence: CASSLRRGANTEAFF. CDR3 nucleotides: TGTGCCAGCAGTTTGCGCCGGGGGGCGAACACTGAAGCTTTCTTT.